The next 32 T cell receptor beta chains were all read from a single sample in a study of T cell changes during pregnancy in multiple sclerosis. TCRdb's table, derived via immunoSEQ multiplex PCR, lists solely in-frame clones and lacks some. This sample has nearly 110,000 clones, with approximately 90% found just once. The source was peripheral blood, collected in the third trimester of pregnancy. Receptor source: a female donor in good health, enrolled as a control in a pregnancy study.

The count of this clone is one. The chain is built from TRBV15 and TRBJ1-1; no clear D gene. V lost 0 bases and J lost 8, with 7 bases in between. CDR3 size: 12 residues. Germline V CDR1 and CDR2: LNHNV, YYDKDF (reference sequence). CDR3 in amino acids: CATSRDSTEAFF. The CDR3 DNA reads as TGTGCCACCAGCAGAGATTCAACAGAAGCTTTCTTT.

V is TRBV7-2 and J is TRBJ1-3; tentative D call: TRBD1 (6 bases). Germline CDR1 and CDR2: SGHTA and FQGNSA. CDR3 size: 15 residues. The ends were cut back, 5 bases at V and 0 bases at J, with 11 bases in the middle. The CDR3 bases are TGTGCCAGCAGCCCGCGGACAGTCTCTGGAAACACCATATATTTT. Amino acids: CASSPRTVSGNTIYF.

The genes are TRBV9 and TRBJ1-1; tentative D call: TRBD1 (6 bases). Trimming left V 4 bases short and J 8 bases short, with 15 bases between. CDR1 is SGDLS and CDR2 is YYNGEE in the germline V gene. The CDR3 contains 13 residues. The CDR3 DNA is TGTGCCAGCAGCAAGACAGGCGCCGAGGAAGCTTTCTTT. It encodes CASSKTGAEEAFF.

This chain joins TRBV27 and TRBJ1-3, with a weak D call TRBD1 (5 bases). The germline CDR1 and CDR2 sequences are MNHEY and SMNVEV (reference sequence). This CDR3 region has 15 residues. The V end was cut by 6 bases, the J end by 4 bases, with 16 bases between. The CDR3 is CASSLRASSGNTIYF. The CDR3 DNA follows: TGTGCCAGCAGCCTCAGGGCTTCCTCGGGAAACACCATATATTTT.

The genes are TRBV29-1 and TRBJ1-1, with D tentatively TRBD1 (6 bases). Deletions cut 4 bases from V and 1 base from J, with 16 bases between. The germline V gene encodes CDR1 SQVTM and CDR2 ANQGSEA. This CDR3 spans 15 amino acids. The chain's CDR3 is CSVGSWGLRNTEAFF. The CDR3 coding sequence is TGCAGCGTTGGTTCTTGGGGGCTCCGGAACACTGAAGCTTTCTTT.

V and J are TRBV27 and TRBJ2-7; 11 bases map to TRBD1. V was pared by 9 bases and J by 3 bases, with 4 bases of the junction left unmatched. Germline V gives CDR1 MNHEY, CDR2 SMNVEV (reference sequence). CDR3 length: 13 residues. The CDR3 protein is CASGGTGGYEQYF. For the CDR3, the DNA is TGTGCCAGTGGGGGGACAGGGGGCTACGAGCAGTACTTC.

A few counts support this clone. The genes are TRBV6-5 and TRBJ1-1; TRBD1 might be the D (5 bases). Germline V CDR1 and CDR2: MNHEY, SVGAGI. The CDR3 runs 11 residues. Trimming removed 6 bases at V and 5 bases at J, with 7 bases between. CDR3 sequence: CASRRGTEAFF. The CDR3 DNA sequence: TGTGCCAGCAGGCGGGGGACTGAAGCTTTCTTT.

The genes are TRBV5-8 and TRBJ1-2; the D is unclear. The V and J ends lost 4 bases and 8 bases respectively, with 15 bases between them. The germline gives CDR1 SGHTS, CDR2 YDEGEE. The CDR3 totals 13 residues. The CDR3, as DNA: TGTGCCAGCAGCCTAATTGGCTCAGGAGGCTACACCTTC. It yields the protein CASSLIGSGGYTF.

The J gene is TRBJ1-2, the V gene TRBV11-2; D ambiguous. This CDR3 is built from 12 residues. The V end was cut by 0 bases, the J end by 6 bases, with 5 bases between. The germline V gene encodes CDR1 SGHAT and CDR2 FQNNGV. The CDR3 here is CASSLEGDGYTF. CDR3 DNA sequence: TGTGCCAGCAGCTTAGAAGGAGATGGCTACACCTTC.

This clone appeared a single time. The V gene is TRBV4-3, the J gene TRBJ1-1; weak D call: TRBD1 (6 bases). The V gene's germline CDR1 is LGHNA and CDR2 YSLEER. Between the trimmed V and J ends, which lost 4 bases and 1 base, there was a span of 10 bases. CDR3 length equals 14 residues. CDR3 amino acids: CASSPQGPNTEAFF. CDR3 DNA: TGCGCCAGCAGCCCACAGGGCCCGAACACTGAAGCTTTCTTT.

The chain links TRBV4-3 to TRBJ2-1; TRBD1 matches 7 bases. The CDR3 contains 17 residues. V shed 0 bases, J shed 0 bases, and the junction held 5 bases outside the gene matches. Germline lookup yields CDR1 LGHNA and CDR2 YSLEER. The CDR3 sequence: CASSQDARGNSYNEQFF. The DNA for the CDR3 is TGCGCCAGCAGCCAAGATGCCAGGGGGAACTCCTACAATGAGCAGTTCTTC.

V gene TRBV7-9 combines with J gene TRBJ1-5; possibly TRBD1 for D (5 bases). The CDR3 loop spans 15 amino acids. CDR1 SEHNR and CDR2 FQNEAQ come from the germline V gene (reference sequence). Trimming took 6 bases from V and 0 from J, leaving 12 bases between them. CDR3 sequence (DNA): TGTGCCAGCAGTGGAGACCAGGGTAGCAATCAGCCCCAGCATTTT. This gives the protein CASSGDQGSNQPQHF.

V is TRBV7-6 and J is TRBJ1-1; D might be TRBD1 (6 bases). CDR3 length equals 16 residues. CDR1 is SGHVS and CDR2 is FNYEAQ in the germline V gene. Trimming removed 0 bases at V and 0 bases at J, with 11 bases between. The CDR3 DNA reads TGTGCCAGCAGCTTAGCGGGGAGGGGGATGAACACTGAAGCTTTCTTT. Its translation is CASSLAGRGMNTEAFF.

The gene calls are TRBV25-1 and TRBJ2-7; 9 bases line up with TRBD1. Germline assignment: CDR1 MGHDK and CDR2 SYGVNS. Unmatched junction bases numbered 5, after V lost 1 base and J lost 1 base. This CDR3 has 16 amino acids. The CDR3 loop is CASSELEGTGSYEQYF. The CDR3 coding sequence is TGTGCCAGCAGTGAATTGGAGGGGACAGGGTCCTACGAGCAGTACTTC.

This clone has only one observation. The chain combines TRBV4-1 with TRBJ2-7; TRBD1 aligns across 10 bases. Germline CDR1 is MGHRA and CDR2 is YSYEKL. V shed 1 base, J shed 5 bases, and the junction held 11 bases outside the gene matches. The CDR3 contains 17 residues. The CDR3 region has the DNA TGCGCCAGCAGCCAAGGACAGGGGGCAGGGGCTCGGGACGAGCAGTACTTC. It translates to CASSQGQGAGARDEQYF.

The CDR3 sequence: CATERQGRHEQYF. CDR3 DNA: TGTGCCACCGAAAGACAGGGGAGGCACGAGCAGTACTTC. The rearrangement links TRBV27 to TRBJ2-7; 8 bases fit TRBD1. With 10 bases clipped from V and 5 bases from J, the junction kept 10 bases outside the gene matches. The V gene's germline CDR1 is MNHEY and CDR2 SMNVEV (reference sequence). The CDR3 contains 13 residues.

This chain connects TRBV2 to TRBJ1-2; no definite D call. Trimming removed 4 bases at V and 8 bases at J, with 8 bases between. This CDR3 region has 11 residues. Germline V CDR1 and CDR2: SNHLY, FYNNEI. The CDR3 sequence is CASSGGSGYTF. The CDR3 coding sequence is TGTGCCAGCAGTGGAGGAAGCGGCTACACCTTC.

The chain has TRBV9 and TRBJ1-1; the D gene is possibly TRBD1 (5 bases). The ends were cut back, 3 bases at V and 6 bases at J, with 15 bases in the middle. CDR1 and CDR2 from the germline V gene are SGDLS and YYNGEE. The CDR3 has 14 residues. The CDR3 loop reads CASSGKGDIAEAFF. CDR3 DNA: TGTGCCAGCAGCGGAAAAGGGGATATCGCTGAAGCTTTCTTT. Full variable domain (outside the CDR3, taken from reference TRBV9 and TRBJ1-1): DSGVTQTPKHLITATGQRVTLRCSPRSGDLSVYWYQQSLDQGLQFLIQYYNGEERAKGNILERFSAQQFPDLHSELNLSSLELGDSALYFCASSGKGDIAEAFFGQGTRLTVV.

Regarding this clone: One end of the junction does not line up with germline, which may come from a read error. The chain joins TRBV6-5 to TRBJ1-2; D not certain. Germline lookup yields CDR1 MNHEY and CDR2 SVGAGI. The CDR3 length is 10 residues. The CDR3 sequence is CASSSTTIAF. The CDR3 nucleotides are TGTGCCAGCAGTTCCACAACGATCGCCTTC.

The chain recombines TRBV4-2 with TRBJ1-4; the D is unclear. Germline V CDR1 and CDR2: LGHNA, YNFKEQ. This CDR3 contains 14 residues. V was trimmed by 4 bases and J by 8 bases, leaving 14 bases between them. DNA for the CDR3: TGTGCCAGCAGCCGTAGGAGAACCGGGGAAAAACTGTTTTTT. Protein product: CASSRRRTGEKLFF.

V usage is TRBV5-1 and J usage is TRBJ2-1; a possible D gene is TRBD1 (6 bases). The V and J ends lost 8 bases and 11 bases respectively, with 20 bases between them. Germline CDR1 and CDR2: SGHRS and YFSETQ. The CDR3 contains 13 residues. CDR3: CARGVWDTYKQFF. CDR3 coding DNA: TGCGCCAGGGGGGTATGGGACACCTATAAGCAGTTCTTC.

The chain is built from TRBV5-1 and TRBJ2-3; 11 bases are shared with TRBD1. J was trimmed by 4 bases and V by 5 bases; bases with no gene match: 6. This CDR3 is built from 15 residues. Germline values: CDR1 SGHRS, CDR2 YFSETQ. The CDR3 spells CASSWTGGSADTQYF. CDR3 coding DNA: TGCGCCAGCAGTTGGACAGGGGGCAGCGCAGATACGCAGTATTTT.

This chain uses TRBV5-6 with TRBJ1-4, with TRBD1 as a possible D gene (6 bases). The germline gives CDR1 SGHDT, CDR2 YYEEEE. This CDR3 comprises 14 residues. V gave up 4 bases and J gave up 8 bases, with 15 bases separating them. CDR3 bases: TGTGCCAGCAGCGAGGGGGACGTAGAAGAAAAACTGTTTTTT. Its translation: CASSEGDVEEKLFF. The full variable domain, its missing parts supplied by reference TRBV5-6 and TRBJ1-4, is DAGVTQSPTHLIKTRGQQVTLRCSPKSGHDTVSWYQQALGQGPQFIFQYYEEEERQRGNFPDRFSGHQFPNYSSELNVNALLLGDSALYLCASSEGDVEEKLFFGSGTQLSVL.

The chain has TRBV9 and TRBJ2-2; 10 bases are shared with TRBD2. The CDR3 runs 16 residues. CDR1 is SGDLS and CDR2 is YYNGEE in the germline V gene. The V segment lost 0 bases and the J segment 6 bases; nucleotides outside the gene matches: 5. The CDR3 nucleotides are TGTGCCAGCAGCGTAGGGGTAGCGGGGGGTCCCGGGGAGCTGTTTTTT. Residues: CASSVGVAGGPGELFF.

The gene calls are TRBV18 and TRBJ2-7, with 10 bases lining up with TRBD2. The V gene's germline CDR1 is KGHSH and CDR2 LQKENI. Unmatched junction bases numbered 5, after V lost 3 bases and J lost 3 bases. This CDR3 spans 15 amino acids. In DNA form, the CDR3 reads TGTGCCAGCTCACCCGGGACTAGCGCGCTCTACGAGCAGTACTTC. Amino acid sequence: CASSPGTSALYEQYF.

The rearrangement links TRBV30 to TRBJ1-2; 8 positions match TRBD1. The V and J ends lost 3 bases and 8 bases, in that order; junction bases with no gene match: 14. From germline, CDR1 is GTSNPN and CDR2 SVGIG (reference sequence). This CDR3 is built from 15 residues. The CDR3 DNA follows: TGTGCCTGGAGCCTCCCCGCCGGGACAGGTGGGGGCTACACCTTC. Translating it yields CAWSLPAGTGGGYTF. The full variable domain, completed using reference TRBV30 and TRBJ1-2, is SQTIHQWPATLVQPVGSPLSLECTVEGTSNPNLYWYRQAAGRGLQLLFYSVGIGQISSEVPQNLSASRPQDRQFILSSKKLLLSDSGFYLCAWSLPAGTGGGYTFGSGTRLTVV.

The genes are TRBV4-3 and TRBJ2-3; no firm D call. V dropped 4 bases and J dropped 0 bases, with 11 bases sitting between them. Germline V gene lookup returns CDR1 LGHNA and CDR2 YSLEER. This CDR3 spans 15 amino acids. The CDR3 reads CASSPRGSSTDTQYF. The CDR3 region has the DNA TGCGCCAGCAGCCCTAGAGGATCTAGCACAGATACGCAGTATTTT.

The chain links TRBV10-3 to TRBJ2-2; TRBD1 matches at 11 bases. This CDR3 contains 16 residues. Germline CDR1 reads ENHRY; CDR2 reads SYGVKD. V gave up 4 bases and J gave up 7 bases; unmatched junction bases: 8. The CDR3 nucleotides read TGTGCCATCAGTGGATTTGGGGACAGGGGGAACGGGGAGCTGTTTTTT. Translated, it gives CAISGFGDRGNGELFF.

The gene calls are TRBV19 and TRBJ2-2, with D uncertain. With 6 bases removed from V and 4 bases from J, the gap between germline ends came to 9 bases. Germline CDR1 reads LNHDA; CDR2 reads SQIVND (reference sequence). This CDR3 spans 13 amino acids. DNA for the CDR3: TGTGCCAGTAGCCGACTTTCCACCGGGGAGCTGTTTTTT. Protein: CASSRLSTGELFF.

The chain links TRBV7-9 to TRBJ2-5; TRBD2 is a possible D gene (5 bases). Per germline, CDR1 SEHNR and CDR2 FQNEAQ (reference sequence). This CDR3 region has 12 residues. V dropped 7 bases and J dropped 3 bases, with 9 bases sitting between them. CDR3 nucleotide sequence: TGTGCCAGCAACCCGGGAAAAGAGACCCAGTACTTC. Translated: CASNPGKETQYF.

V is TRBV7-8 and J is TRBJ2-1; D uncertain. The V and J ends lost 5 bases and 8 bases respectively, with 4 bases between them. The CDR3 has 10 residues. Germline V CDR1 and CDR2: SGHVS, FQNEAQ. The CDR3 DNA sequence: TGTGCCAGCAGCGGCCATGAGCAGTTCTTC. This encodes CASSGHEQFF.

This clone was detected only a few times. The chain joins TRBV19 to TRBJ1-4; 8 bases map to TRBD1. The V and J ends lost 6 bases and 7 bases, in that order; junction bases with no gene match: 7. This CDR3 is built from 14 residues. Germline CDR1 is LNHDA and CDR2 is SQIVND (reference sequence). The CDR3 DNA sequence: TGTGCCAGTAGGACGGACAGGGTGCGTGAAAAACTGTTTTTT. Encoded protein: CASRTDRVREKLFF.